A selection of T cell receptor beta chains follows, all from one sample in a study of T cells in Graves' hyperthyroidism and ophthalmopathy. TCRdb reprocessed the multiplex PCR reads via MiXCR and lists one record per CDR3 protein. Altogether 700,000 or so distinct CDR3 sequences are present, less than 20% being singletons, with the ten largest covering 8.4%. The sample taken for sequencing was blood. Receptors were obtained from a man between 18 and 29 years old with Graves' hyperthyroidism. CDR3s include the opening cysteine and the closing phenylalanine or tryptophan. Fields, in order: V gene, D gene, clone size, J gene, CDR3 DNA, CDR3 protein. A D gene is named only where the DNA matches it firmly. Clone sizes are given selectively: once, few, many, or a class where the clone is expanded.

v_gene: TRBV3-1; d_gene: NA; abundance: many; j_gene: TRBJ1-1; CDR3nt: TGTGCCAGCAGCCAAGATCGGGGGGTGAGGAACACTGAAGCTTTCTTT; CDR3aa: CASSQDRGVRNTEAFF
v_gene: TRBV7-9; d_gene: NA; abundance: few; j_gene: TRBJ2-7; CDR3nt: TGTGCCAGCAGCCATCCCGTTCCCCGGACAGCCTACGAGCAGTACTTC; CDR3aa: CASSHPVPRTAYEQYF
v_gene: TRBV9; d_gene: TRBD1; abundance: NA; j_gene: TRBJ1-6; CDR3nt: TGTGCCAGCAGCGTTTTCGACAGGGATAATTCACCCCTCCACTTT; CDR3aa: CASSVFDRDNSPLHF
v_gene: TRBV5-1; d_gene: TRBD1; abundance: NA; j_gene: TRBJ2-1; CDR3nt: TGCGCCAGCAGCTTGGAACAGGGGGCGAGATCTGATGAGCAGTTCTTC; CDR3aa: CASSLEQGARSDEQFF
v_gene: TRBV15; d_gene: TRBD1; abundance: NA; j_gene: TRBJ1-1; CDR3nt: TGTGCCACAGGGGGCCTGAACACTGAAGCTTTCTTT; CDR3aa: CATGGLNTEAFF
v_gene: TRBV2; d_gene: NA; abundance: many; j_gene: TRBJ2-5; CDR3nt: TGTGCCAGCAGTGGCGGACTATACCAAGAGACCCAGTACTTC; CDR3aa: CASSGGLYQETQYF
v_gene: TRBV27; d_gene: NA; abundance: many; j_gene: TRBJ1-1; CDR3nt: TGTGCCAGCAGTGCCCAGTGGAAAACTGAAGCTTTCTTT; CDR3aa: CASSAQWKTEAFF
v_gene: TRBV6-5; d_gene: TRBD1; abundance: many; j_gene: TRBJ1-1; CDR3nt: TGTGCCAGCAGTTACGAGACAGGGGGCGCGAAGTACTCTGAAGCTTTCTTT; CDR3aa: CASSYETGGAKYSEAFF
v_gene: TRBV28; d_gene: NA; abundance: few; j_gene: TRBJ1-4; CDR3nt: TGTGCCAGCAGTTGGGGGGGCGATGAAAAACTGTTTTTT; CDR3aa: CASSWGGDEKLFF
v_gene: TRBV20-1; d_gene: NA; abundance: NA; j_gene: TRBJ1-5; CDR3nt: TGCAGTGCTAGAGTGGACAATCAGCCCCAGCATTTT; CDR3aa: CSARVDNQPQHF
v_gene: TRBV9; d_gene: NA; abundance: few; j_gene: TRBJ2-4; CDR3nt: TGTGCCAGCAGCGTAGATCCCCTAGCCAAAAACATTCAGTACTTC; CDR3aa: CASSVDPLAKNIQYF
v_gene: TRBV28; d_gene: TRBD2; abundance: NA; j_gene: TRBJ2-2; CDR3nt: TGTGCCAGCAGTGGACTAGCTCAGGCGAACACCGGGGAGCTGTTTTTT; CDR3aa: CASSGLAQANTGELFF
v_gene: TRBV6-2/TRBV6-3; d_gene: TRBD1; abundance: many; j_gene: TRBJ2-7; CDR3nt: TGTGCCAGCAGCAGGGGGCCGACCAGCGAGCAGTACTTC; CDR3aa: CASSRGPTSEQYF
v_gene: TRBV12-5; d_gene: NA; abundance: few; j_gene: TRBJ2-3; CDR3nt: TGTGCTAGTGGCTCGGCTTTCGGCACAGATACGCAGTATTTT; CDR3aa: CASGSAFGTDTQYF
v_gene: TRBV19; d_gene: TRBD2; abundance: NA; j_gene: TRBJ2-4; CDR3nt: TGTGCCAGTAGTTCGGCGGGAGTCAGCCAAAACATTCAGTACTTC; CDR3aa: CASSSAGVSQNIQYF
v_gene: TRBV5-8; d_gene: TRBD1; abundance: NA; j_gene: TRBJ2-1; CDR3nt: TGTGCCAGCAGCTTGATGTTGACAGGGGACGGGTTAAATGAGCAGTTCTTC; CDR3aa: CASSLMLTGDGLNEQFF
v_gene: TRBV12-3/TRBV12-4; d_gene: NA; abundance: NA; j_gene: TRBJ2-7; CDR3nt: TGTGCCAGCAGTTTCTCACAGGGTGCAGACGAGCAGTACTTC; CDR3aa: CASSFSQGADEQYF
v_gene: TRBV5-5; d_gene: NA; abundance: few; j_gene: TRBJ2-3; CDR3nt: TGTGCCAGCAGCCCTCAACTAGGGATAGATACGCAGTATTTT; CDR3aa: CASSPQLGIDTQYF
v_gene: TRBV12-3/TRBV12-4; d_gene: TRBD1; abundance: few; j_gene: TRBJ1-2; CDR3nt: TGTGCCAGCAGCCCGGGGACAGGGGGCCTGGGCTATGGCTACACCTTC; CDR3aa: CASSPGTGGLGYGYTF
v_gene: TRBV9; d_gene: NA; abundance: NA; j_gene: TRBJ2-7; CDR3nt: TGTGCCAGCGGCGTAGGGTCAGGGGGGTTCTACGAGCAGTACTTC; CDR3aa: CASGVGSGGFYEQYF
v_gene: TRBV7-8; d_gene: NA; abundance: NA; j_gene: TRBJ2-7; CDR3nt: TGTGCCAGCAGCTTAATTTATACAGAACAGTACTTC; CDR3aa: CASSLIYTEQYF
v_gene: TRBV20-1; d_gene: NA; abundance: many; j_gene: TRBJ2-5; CDR3nt: TGCAGTGCTAGAGTTCCAGGGGAAGAGACCCAGTACTTC; CDR3aa: CSARVPGEETQYF
v_gene: TRBV24-1; d_gene: NA; abundance: many; j_gene: TRBJ2-2; CDR3nt: TGTGCAACCGGGCAGGCCGGGGAGCTGTTTTTT; CDR3aa: CATGQAGELFF
v_gene: TRBV2; d_gene: NA; abundance: many; j_gene: TRBJ1-5; CDR3nt: TGTGCCAGCAGTGGGGGAGGGGGGGTGAATCAGCCCCAGCATTTT; CDR3aa: CASSGGGGVNQPQHF
v_gene: TRBV18; d_gene: NA; abundance: many; j_gene: TRBJ2-5; CDR3nt: TGTGCCAGCTCACAGGACAGCCAAAAGACCCAGTACTTC; CDR3aa: CASSQDSQKTQYF
v_gene: TRBV7-9; d_gene: NA; abundance: many; j_gene: TRBJ2-5; CDR3nt: TGTGCCAGCAGCTCAGGAAGTTTGGATCGGGAGACCCAGTACTTC; CDR3aa: CASSSGSLDRETQYF
v_gene: TRBV4-2; d_gene: NA; abundance: NA; j_gene: TRBJ1-1; CDR3nt: TGTGCCAGCAGCCAAGAGGCTAAGGGTTGGGCTGAAGCTTTCTTT; CDR3aa: CASSQEAKGWAEAFF
v_gene: TRBV11-1; d_gene: TRBD1; abundance: NA; j_gene: TRBJ2-7; CDR3nt: TGTGCCAGCAGCGACCGGGAACAGGGGGCCAGAGACGAGCAGTACTTC; CDR3aa: CASSDREQGARDEQYF
v_gene: TRBV7-2; d_gene: TRBD2; abundance: NA; j_gene: TRBJ2-1; CDR3nt: TGTGCCAGCAGCTCCGGACTAGCGGGCGTCTCCTACAATGAGCAGTTCTTC; CDR3aa: CASSSGLAGVSYNEQFF
v_gene: TRBV28; d_gene: TRBD2; abundance: many; j_gene: TRBJ2-7; CDR3nt: TGTGCCAGCAGTTTAGGAAGCGGGATAGGTTACGAGCAGTACTTC; CDR3aa: CASSLGSGIGYEQYF
v_gene: TRBV2; d_gene: NA; abundance: many; j_gene: TRBJ1-2; CDR3nt: TGTGCCAGCAGTGAAAACTATGGCTACACCTTC; CDR3aa: CASSENYGYTF
v_gene: TRBV2; d_gene: NA; abundance: few; j_gene: TRBJ1-2; CDR3nt: TGTGCCAGCGTTAGGGGGGAAAGTGGCTACACCTTC; CDR3aa: CASVRGESGYTF
v_gene: TRBV3-1; d_gene: TRBD1; abundance: many; j_gene: TRBJ1-1; CDR3nt: TGTGCCAGCAGCCGCGGGACAGGGGGCGCAGGAGGGACTGAAGCTTTCTTT; CDR3aa: CASSRGTGGAGGTEAFF